This TCR beta chain is drawn from a study of T cells in localized non-small cell lung cancer. The study's findings and limits: Tumor showed lower T cell clonality than uninvolved adjacent lung, where it was highest. Higher adjacent-lung clonality was associated with shorter survival. Median approximately 58 top-100 tumor clones were shared with paired adjacent lung.

This clone was counted a single time. Its antigen is still unknown. Deletions cut 8 bases from V and 6 bases from J, with 19 bases between. The CDR3 runs to 13 residues. Germline V CDR1 and CDR2: SQVTM, ANQGSEA. The assay was immunoSEQ multiplex PCR, and TCRdb's table has in-frame clones only and misses some. Here the sample spans several thousand clones, about 91% being singletons. Source: peripheral blood mononuclear cells, taken before any cancer treatment. The V gene is TRBV29-1, the J gene TRBJ1-2, with D perhaps TRBD1 (5 bases). The sequence derives from a male donor at least 60 years old with stage II lung adenocarcinoma. The CDR3 sequence: CSPPGTAVDGYTF. Here the CDR3 DNA reads TGCAGCCCACCAGGGACGGCGGTGGATGGCTACACCTTC.